The rows below give T cell receptor beta chains drawn from one sample of a study of CD8 T cells in Susac syndrome. TCRdb re-called the immunoSEQ multiplex PCR reads through MiXCR, storing one row per CDR3 protein. Here the sample spans more than 200,000 distinct CDR3 sequences, 80% to 95% being singletons. The specimen was CD8+ T cells from PBMCs. These receptor sequences come from a human donor with multiple sclerosis. Both conserved end residues are part of each CDR3. A D gene is named only where the DNA matches it firmly. Only some rows state a clone size, as once, few, many or a class for expanded clones.

TRBJ2-5	TRBD2	TRBV29-1	NA	TGCAGCGCGGTAGTAGCGGGAGGGATCGAGACCCAGTACTTC	CSAVVAGGIETQYF
TRBJ2-2	NA	TRBV6-1	NA	TGTGCCAGCAGTGCCCACCTGAACACCGGGGAGCTGTTTTTT	CASSAHLNTGELFF
TRBJ1-6	NA	TRBV5-8	NA	TGTGCCAGCAGCTTGGGCACAGTGAATTCACCCCTCCACTTT	CASSLGTVNSPLHF
TRBJ2-1	NA	TRBV12-3/TRBV12-4	NA	TGTGCCAGCATCCAATACCCCAGCTCCTACAATGAGCAGTTCTTC	CASIQYPSSYNEQFF
TRBJ2-7	TRBD1	TRBV2	NA	TGTGCCAGCAGTGACGACGGGACAGAAAGGTACGAGCAGTACTTC	CASSDDGTERYEQYF
TRBJ1-2	NA	TRBV7-9	NA	TGTGCCAGCAGTGTCACCGGCGGCTACACCTTC	CASSVTGGYTF
TRBJ1-1	NA	TRBV5-6	few	TGTGCCAGCAGCTTGGCGGACACTGAAGCTTTCTTT	CASSLADTEAFF
TRBJ1-3	NA	TRBV7-8	NA	TGTGCCAGCAGCCGTCGATTAGGGGGGGAAGGAAACACCATATATTTT	CASSRRLGGEGNTIYF
TRBJ2-7	NA	TRBV7-9	NA	TGTGCCAGCAGCTCCGCGGTTTCCTACGAGCAGTACTTC	CASSSAVSYEQYF
TRBJ1-2	NA	TRBV7-9	NA	TGTGCCAGCAGCTCCAATAACGGGAAGGGGGGGAGAAGAGTCTATGGCTACACCTTC	CASSSNNGKGGRRVYGYTF
TRBJ2-7	NA	TRBV4-3	NA	TGCGCCAGCAGCCAGTCGATCCTTAGCTCCGAGCAGTACTTC	CASSQSILSSEQYF
TRBJ1-2	TRBD1	TRBV3-1	NA	TGTGCCAGCAGCCAAACCGCCGGGACAGTGTACGGCTACACCTTC	CASSQTAGTVYGYTF
TRBJ1-1	NA	TRBV7-9	NA	TGTGCCAGCAGCTCCGGACGGACCGGAGGGGTTTTCTTT	CASSSGRTGGVFF
TRBJ2-6	NA	TRBV4-3	NA	TGCGCCAGCAGCCAAGGGAGGGCTGGGGCCAACGTCCTGACTTTC	CASSQGRAGANVLTF
TRBJ1-2	NA	TRBV29-1	NA	TGCAGCGTTGTTGGACGAGGGGCTAACTATGGCTACACCTTC	CSVVGRGANYGYTF
TRBJ1-1	NA	TRBV11-3	few	TGTGCCAGCGGCTATGGATCCGGCACTGAAGCTTTCTTT	CASGYGSGTEAFF
TRBJ2-1	TRBD2	TRBV6-2/TRBV6-3	once	TGTGCCAGCAGTTACTCCCGGACTAGCGGGAGGTACAATGAGCAGTTCTTC	CASSYSRTSGRYNEQFF
TRBJ1-4	NA	TRBV2	NA	TGTGCCAGCAGTGAAGATGGTAGAGGGGCCGAAGAAAAACTGTTTTTT	CASSEDGRGAEEKLFF
TRBJ2-5	TRBD2	TRBV24-1	NA	TGTGCCACCAGTGATGTCGGGGGGGGGCTGGAGACCCAGTACTTC	CATSDVGGGLETQYF
TRBJ1-3	NA	TRBV13	NA	TGTGCCAGCAGCTCCCAGCTAGACCCACTCTCTGGAAACACCATATATTTT	CASSSQLDPLSGNTIYF
TRBJ2-1	TRBD2	TRBV7-9	NA	TGTGCCAGCAGCTCCGGACTAGCGGGAGGGCCGGGGATTTTTGATGAGCAGTTCTTC	CASSSGLAGGPGIFDEQFF
TRBJ2-1	TRBD1	TRBV27	NA	TGTGCCAGCAGTCCCCGGGACAGGGGACACACTTATGAGCAGTTCTTC	CASSPRDRGHTYEQFF
TRBJ2-1	NA	TRBV4-3	NA	TGCGCCAGCAGCCAAGATCGTCTGGATGAGCAGTTCTTC	CASSQDRLDEQFF
TRBJ1-4	NA	TRBV3-1	NA	TGTGCCAGCAGCCTTCGACCCCCGGGGTCAACTAATGAAAAACTGTTTTTT	CASSLRPPGSTNEKLFF
TRBJ2-2	NA	TRBV4-3	NA	TGCGCCAGCAGCCAAGATTTAGGGGCCGGCACCGGGGAGCTGTTTTTT	CASSQDLGAGTGELFF
TRBJ1-2	NA	TRBV11-2	many	TGTGCCAGCAGCCCCGGCGGGGAGTTAGCCTTC	CASSPGGELAF
TRBJ2-7	NA	TRBV6-5	NA	TGTGCCAGCGTTGACGGAGCCTACGAGCAGTACTTC	CASVDGAYEQYF
TRBJ1-1	NA	TRBV9	NA	TGTGCCAGCAGCGAGGGCCATCGAACTGAAGCTTTCTTT	CASSEGHRTEAFF
TRBJ2-6	TRBD2	TRBV11-1	NA	TGTGCCAGCAGCCGAGGGGGGCGGACTAGCGTTCCCTCTGGGGCCAACGTCCTGACTTTC	CASSRGGRTSVPSGANVLTF
TRBJ2-5	NA	TRBV24-1	NA	TGTGCCACCAGTGACCGCGGACAGAACCAAGAGACCCAGTACTTC	CATSDRGQNQETQYF
TRBJ2-1	NA	TRBV12-3/TRBV12-4	NA	TGTGCCAGCAGCGACCAGCAGGGTGTAAATGAGCAGTTCTTC	CASSDQQGVNEQFF
TRBJ1-1	TRBD1	TRBV30	NA	TGTGCCTGGAGCCGGACAGGGAACACTGAAGCTTTCTTT	CAWSRTGNTEAFF
TRBJ1-1	NA	TRBV5-6	NA	TGTGCCAGCAGCTTTCTTCAGGTTGAAGCTTTCTTT	CASSFLQVEAFF
TRBJ2-7	NA	TRBV20-1	NA	TGCAGTGCCCGGGGGCTGGCTAGCGGTACCTACGAGCAGTACTTC	CSARGLASGTYEQYF
TRBJ1-3	NA	TRBV3-1	once	TGTGCCAGCAGCTCCCGAGGACCACGCTTCTCTGGAAACACCATATATTTT	CASSSRGPRFSGNTIYF
TRBJ1-1	NA	TRBV19	NA	TGTGCCAGTAGTATAATCCTGAACACTGAAGCTTTCTTT	CASSIILNTEAFF
TRBJ2-7	NA	TRBV19	NA	TGTGCCAGTAGTATTGGGACATCGAATTCCTACGAGCAGTACTTC	CASSIGTSNSYEQYF
TRBJ1-2	NA	TRBV11-2	NA	TGTGCCAGCAGCTCCCAGGATCTAGACTATGGCTACACCTTC	CASSSQDLDYGYTF
TRBJ1-4	TRBD1	TRBV6-5	NA	TGTGCCAGCAGTTACTCAGACAGGGCTAATGAAAAACTGTTTTTT	CASSYSDRANEKLFF
TRBJ2-3	NA	TRBV25-1	NA	TGTGCCAGCAGTGTAGATACTAGCACAGATACGCAGTATTTT	CASSVDTSTDTQYF
TRBJ2-7	TRBD2	TRBV2	NA	TGTGCCAGCAGTTTGACTAGCGGGAAGACTGTAAACTACGAGCAGTACTTC	CASSLTSGKTVNYEQYF
TRBJ2-3	TRBD1	TRBV4-3	NA	TGCGCCAGCAGCCCGGACAGGATTACGCAGTATTTT	CASSPDRITQYF
TRBJ1-1	TRBD1	TRBV19	NA	TGTGCCACCCTTCCACAGGGGGCGGCGAACACTGAAGCTTTCTTT	CATLPQGAANTEAFF
TRBJ2-1	NA	TRBV20-1	NA	TGCAGTGCTAGTATCCTCAATGAGCAGTTCTTC	CSASILNEQFF
TRBJ1-2	NA	TRBV2	once	TGTGCCAGTGAAGGGACACGTTATGGCTACACCTTC	CASEGTRYGYTF
TRBJ2-5	TRBD2	TRBV20-1	NA	TGCAGTGCTAGAGCTGAACCGGGACTAGCGGGGGACTACCAAGAGACCCAGTACTTC	CSARAEPGLAGDYQETQYF
TRBJ2-7	NA	TRBV20-1	NA	TGCAGTGCATCGCAGGGGTTCGAGCAGTACTTC	CSASQGFEQYF
TRBJ2-5	TRBD1	TRBV4-1	few	TGCGCCAGCAGCCAAGAACCGACAGGGAGTAGGGAGACCCAGTACTTC	CASSQEPTGSRETQYF
TRBJ2-2	NA	TRBV6-1	NA	TGTGCCAACGCCAGGGAGAACACCGGGGAGCTGTTTTTT	CANARENTGELFF
TRBJ2-4	NA	TRBV19	NA	TGTGCCAGTAGTATAGGGACAGGGAGGGACATTCAGTACTTC	CASSIGTGRDIQYF
TRBJ1-2	NA	TRBV3-1	NA	TGTGCCAGCAGCCGAGAAGCGGATGGCGCGGGCCACCAATATAACTATGGCTACACCTTC	CASSREADGAGHQYNYGYTF